What follows is one TCR beta chain and its context. This entry belongs to a study of response to subunit inactivated influenza vaccine. The CDR3 sequence is 14 residues long. Germline CDR1 reads SGDLS; CDR2 reads YYNGEE. Trimming stripped 0 bases from V and 7 bases from J, with 14 bases between. From the RT-PCR reads, TCRdb called clonotypes with MiXCR, one entry per CDR3 protein. The profile shows about 540,000 distinct CDR3 sequences, approximately 20% of them singletons. The same data also went into a second study, on T cells expressing NK-cell markers. That report adds: 5'RACE template switching built TCR beta cDNA with unique molecular identifiers. In sorted CD3+CD56+NKG2C+, CD3+CD56+NKG2C- and CD3+CD56-NKG2C+ T cells, TCR beta repertoires were obtained. These clonotypes, the leaders elsewhere, also led the CD3+CD56-NKG2C+ fraction in a handful of donors.

The specimen comprised CD4+ T cells sorted from PBMCs, sampled 11 to 12 days after vaccination. This TCR was recovered from a man over 45 who received an inactivated influenza vaccine. The chain has TRBV9 and TRBJ2-7; weak D call: TRBD1 (5 bases). The CDR3 nucleotides are TGTGCCAGCAGCGTAGGTCAGGACACCCTAGAGCAGTACTTC. As protein: CASSVGQDTLEQYF. Full variable domain (outside the CDR3, taken from reference TRBV9 and TRBJ2-7): DSGVTQTPKHLITATGQRVTLRCSPRSGDLSVYWYQQSLDQGLQFLIQYYNGEERAKGNILERFSAQQFPDLHSELNLSSLELGDSALYFCASSVGQDTLEQYFGPGTRLTVT.